Following are 25 T cell receptor beta chains from one sample sequenced in a study of blood T cell repertoires in COVID-19. Generated by immunoSEQ multiplex PCR, the TCRdb table keeps only in-frame clones and is missing some. The table has about 240,000 clones, roughly 90% seen once. Sequenced input: PBMCs or T cells enriched from blood (not recorded which). These receptors were collected from a woman in her twenties or thirties who had recovered from COVID-19.

The V and J genes are TRBV30 and TRBJ2-7; D possibly corresponds to TRBD2 (5 bases). V lost 0 bases to trimming and J lost 5 bases, with 8 bases between them. Germline V lookup: CDR1 GTSNPN, CDR2 SVGIG (reference sequence). The CDR3 is made up of 12 amino acids. The chain's CDR3 is CAWSVRRDEQYF. The CDR3 DNA is TGTGCCTGGAGTGTAAGGCGGGACGAGCAGTACTTC.

This rearrangement joins TRBV4-3 to TRBJ1-6; 7 bases align to TRBD1. V lost 2 bases to trimming and J lost 9 bases; unmatched junction nucleotides: 7. This CDR3 spans 15 amino acids. Germline loops: CDR1 LGHNA, CDR2 YSLEER. The CDR3 is CASSQQDRASSPLHF. CDR3 bases: TGCGCCAGCAGCCAACAAGACAGGGCATCTTCACCCCTCCACTTT.

In this sample, this clone turned up once. The rearrangement links TRBV29-1 to TRBJ1-1; the match to TRBD1 covers 9 bases. The CDR3 runs 13 residues. Germline V gene data show CDR1 as SQVTM and CDR2 as ANQGSEA. Losses at the gene ends were 6 bases for V and 0 bases for J; bases not matched to a gene: 2. CDR3 region: CSVDRGLNTEAFF. The CDR3 DNA follows: TGCAGCGTGGACAGGGGTCTGAACACTGAAGCTTTCTTT. The whole variable domain, filled in from reference TRBV29-1 and TRBJ1-1, reads SAVISQKPSRDICQRGTSLTIQCQVDSQVTMMFWYRQQPGQSLTLIATANQGSEATYESGFVIDKFPISRPNLTFSTLTVSNMSPEDSSIYLCSVDRGLNTEAFFGQGTRLTVV.

The genes are TRBV11-2 and TRBJ2-1, with TRBD1 matching 8 bases. CDR1 and CDR2 from the germline V gene are SGHAT and FQNNGV. This CDR3 is built from 16 residues. The ends lost 5 bases at V and 2 bases at J; junction bases unmatched: 8. CDR3: CASSRTGTGTYNEQFF. DNA of the CDR3: TGTGCCAGCAGCCGTACCGGGACAGGAACCTACAATGAGCAGTTCTTC.

The chain links TRBV11-2 to TRBJ1-1; TRBD1 might be the D (5 bases). This CDR3 is built from 13 residues. CDR1 SGHAT and CDR2 FQNNGV come from the germline V gene. V was pared by 0 bases and J by 11 bases, with 13 bases between. CDR3 residues: CASSLERWGVAFF. DNA of the CDR3: TGTGCCAGCAGCTTAGAGAGGTGGGGGGTTGCTTTCTTT.

The rearrangement joins TRBV7-2 to TRBJ2-3; D may be TRBD2 (5 bases). The CDR3 has 15 residues. CDR1 and CDR2 from the germline V gene are SGHTA and FQGNSA. V dropped 2 bases and J dropped 1 base, with 10 bases sitting between them. In DNA form, the CDR3 reads TGTGCCAGCAGCTTATCGAATAGCGGCACAGATACGCAGTATTTT. Its translation is CASSLSNSGTDTQYF.

The genes are TRBV2 and TRBJ1-4; no firm D call. Germline V CDR1 and CDR2: SNHLY, FYNNEI. This CDR3 region has 13 residues. V was clipped by 7 bases and J by 2 bases, with 8 bases between them. This chain's CDR3 is CASMTRTNEKLFF. The DNA of the CDR3 is TGTGCCAGCATGACTAGGACTAATGAAAAACTGTTTTTT.

As DNA, the CDR3 is TGTGCCAGCAGCTTGACTGGCGGCGGGAGTGGGGATACGCAGTATTTT. Translation: CASSLTGGGSGDTQYF. J is TRBJ2-3 and V is TRBV7-3, with TRBD2 matching 7 bases. Germline CDR1 and CDR2: SGHTA and FQGTGA. Trimming took 3 bases from V and 6 from J; bases not matched to a gene: 12. There are 16 residues in the CDR3. The full variable domain, rest sourced from reference TRBV7-3 and TRBJ2-3, is GAGVSQTPSNKVTEKGKYVELRCDPISGHTALYWYRQSLGQGPEFLIYFQGTGAADDSGLPNDRFFAVRPEGSVSTLKIQRTERGDSAVYLCASSLTGGGSGDTQYFGPGTRLTVL.

The chain couples TRBV7-9 to TRBJ1-1; D not certain. The V end lost 2 bases, the J end lost 8 bases, and 9 bases lay between the germline ends. CDR1 is SEHNR, CDR2 FQNEAQ, per germline (reference sequence). This CDR3 spans 12 amino acids. The CDR3 nucleotides read TGTGCCAGCAGCTTAAATCGGAGAGAAGCTTTCTTT. It translates to CASSLNRREAFF.

In this sample, this clone turned up once. This CDR3 reads CASSLDRSSGANVLTF. CDR3 DNA: TGCGCCAGCAGCTTGGACAGGAGCTCTGGGGCCAACGTCCTGACTTTC. The chain carries TRBV5-1 and TRBJ2-6; a weak D match, TRBD1 (5 bases). V lost 0 bases and J lost 0, with 7 bases in between. The CDR3 extends over 16 amino acids. The germline CDR1 and CDR2 sequences are SGHRS and YFSETQ.

DNA for the CDR3: TGTGCCAGCAGCCTTGGACAGAGCAATCAGCCCCAGCATTTT. Translating gives CASSLGQSNQPQHF. The chain carries TRBV6-2 or TRBV6-3 and TRBJ1-5, with a tentative D call TRBD1 (6 bases). CDR1 is MNHEY and CDR2 is SVGEGT in the germline V gene. This CDR3 contains 14 residues. Trimming cost V 6 bases and J 1 base, with 10 bases left between them.

The chain combines TRBV19 with TRBJ1-3; no definite D call. Germline V gives CDR1 LNHDA, CDR2 SQIVND (reference sequence). Trimming stripped 3 bases from V and 2 bases from J, with 5 bases between. CDR3 size: 13 residues. The chain's CDR3 is CASSISAGNTIYF. In DNA, the CDR3 is TGTGCCAGTAGTATTTCAGCTGGAAACACCATATATTTT.

V is TRBV6-5 and J is TRBJ2-2; D is ambiguous. The length of the CDR3 is 12 residues. Trimming shortened V by 6 bases and J by 4 bases, and 6 bases separated the two germline ends. Germline loops: CDR1 MNHEY, CDR2 SVGAGI. CDR3 sequence reads: CASSLSTGELFF. The DNA of the CDR3 is TGTGCCAGCAGCCTCTCCACCGGGGAGCTGTTTTTT.

This sequence joins TRBV19 and TRBJ1-1; 7 bases match TRBD1. CDR3 length equals 12 residues. Germline trimming cut 3 bases from V and 6 bases from J; bases unmatched to any gene: 1. From germline, CDR1 is LNHDA and CDR2 SQIVND (reference sequence). The CDR3 spells CASSIGTAEAFF. The CDR3 nucleotides are TGTGCCAGTAGTATTGGGACAGCTGAAGCTTTCTTT.

The chain is built from TRBV14 and TRBJ1-2; D gene ambiguous. This CDR3 has 15 amino acids. Per germline, CDR1 SGHDN and CDR2 FVKESK. V was pared by 3 bases and J by 4 bases, with 15 bases between. The CDR3 is CASSHGLGEVYGYTF. As DNA, the CDR3 is TGTGCCAGCAGCCATGGCCTTGGGGAGGTCTATGGCTACACCTTC.

This clone showed up just once. V gene TRBV30 combines with J gene TRBJ2-7; the D gene is possibly TRBD1 (6 bases). The V end was cut by 0 bases, the J end by 2 bases, with 17 bases between. Germline V gene lookup returns CDR1 GTSNPN and CDR2 SVGIG (reference sequence). The CDR3 runs 16 residues. CDR3 amino acids: CAWSVPSTGWTYEQYF. Here the CDR3 DNA reads TGTGCCTGGAGTGTACCGTCGACAGGATGGACCTACGAGCAGTACTTC.

The gene calls are TRBV12-3 or TRBV12-4 and TRBJ1-1, with TRBD1 identical over 7 bases. The CDR3 totals 13 residues. The junction had 8 bases not matched to a gene; V was cut back by 6 bases and J by 7 bases. This CDR3 reads CASSLPGTDEAFF. CDR3 coding DNA: TGTGCCAGCAGCTTACCCGGGACAGATGAAGCTTTCTTT.

CDR3 in DNA: TGTGCCAGCAGTTTAGAGGCAGGGATCTATGGCTACACCTTC. It is translated as CASSLEAGIYGYTF. This chain connects TRBV27 to TRBJ1-2, with D possibly matching TRBD1 (5 bases). CDR1 MNHEY and CDR2 SMNVEV come from the germline V gene (reference sequence). V was clipped by 2 bases and J by 4 bases, with 11 bases between them. The CDR3 runs 14 residues.

J is TRBJ1-1 and V is TRBV6-4; no clear D gene. The V end was cut by 0 bases, the J end by 7 bases, with 9 bases between. The CDR3 is made up of 13 amino acids. Germline V gene lookup returns CDR1 MRHNA and CDR2 SNTAGT. The CDR3 DNA is TGTGCCAGCAGTGACTCGAGGCGCCGTGAAGCTTTCTTT. Translating gives CASSDSRRREAFF.

This clone was counted between two and nine times. J is TRBJ2-7 and V is TRBV6-5, with 14 bases fitting TRBD2. The CDR3 is 15 residues long. V shed 6 bases, J shed 6 bases, and the junction held 7 bases outside the gene matches. Germline V gene sequence: CDR1 MNHEY, CDR2 SVGAGI. CDR3 DNA sequence: TGTGCCAGCAGGACAGGACTAGCGGGAGGACCCGAGCAGTACTTC. This encodes CASRTGLAGGPEQYF.

J is TRBJ2-3 and V is TRBV7-9, with a possible D match to TRBD1 (5 bases). Germline V gene lookup returns CDR1 SEHNR and CDR2 FQNEAQ (reference sequence). The CDR3 is 16 amino acids. Trimming cost V 5 bases and J 5 bases, with 20 bases left between them. In DNA form, the CDR3 reads TGTGCCAGCAGCAAGGTTCGACAAGGGGCCCTAGATACGCAGTATTTT. It translates to CASSKVRQGALDTQYF.

This chain uses TRBV7-9 with TRBJ1-4, with D maybe TRBD1 (5 bases). The CDR3 is made up of 16 amino acids. Germline CDR1 SEHNR, CDR2 FQNEAQ (reference sequence). The ends were cut back, 2 bases at V and 0 bases at J, with 10 bases in the middle. The CDR3 DNA is TGTGCCAGCAGCTTACGACAGCCAGCAACTAATGAAAAACTGTTTTTT. Protein: CASSLRQPATNEKLFF.

The genes are TRBV28 and TRBJ1-2, with 7 bases fitting TRBD1. CDR1 MDHEN and CDR2 SYDVKM come from the germline V gene. The junction had 6 bases not matched to a gene; V was cut back by 10 bases and J by 4 bases. The CDR3 extends over 12 amino acids. CDR3 protein: CAIQGWGYGYTF. The CDR3 coding sequence is TGTGCCATACAGGGGTGGGGCTATGGCTACACCTTC.

The chain uses TRBV7-2 and TRBJ2-5; D possibly corresponds to TRBD2 (6 bases). V shed 5 bases and J shed 3 bases, with 16 bases lying between them. CDR3 length: 15 residues. Germline V gene data show CDR1 as SGHTA and CDR2 as FQGNSA. The CDR3 DNA sequence: TGTGCCAGCAGCCTGCGCTCTAGCGCTGAAGAGACCCAGTACTTC. This translates into CASSLRSSAEETQYF.

This clone was seen a single time. The chain uses TRBV28 and TRBJ1-1; 10 positions match TRBD1. This CDR3 is 16 amino acids long. With 2 bases clipped from V and 5 bases from J, the junction kept 8 bases outside the gene matches. CDR1 MDHEN and CDR2 SYDVKM come from the germline V gene. The CDR3 loop is CASSLRQGARGTEAFF. The CDR3 nucleotides are TGTGCCAGCAGTTTAAGACAGGGGGCAAGGGGGACTGAAGCTTTCTTT.